There are a few counts of the clone carrying this TCR beta chain. A single base separates this from a much larger clone, so it may be a read error. The data originate from a study of T cells in Graves' hyperthyroidism and ophthalmopathy. The study excluded patients with uncontrolled infection, other autoimmune disease, pregnancy or lactation. Each diagnosis was grounded in clinical symptoms, serum thyroxine and TRAb, thyroid ultrasound, and orbital computed tomography. It was RNA transcripts that yielded the amplified TCR beta CDR3 regions. HTBI primers were employed in a first-round RT-PCR of the TCR CDR3. Each CDR3 protein is one row after TCRdb ran MiXCR on the multiplex PCR reads. The table shows roughly 180,000 distinct CDR3 sequences, with approximately 17% occurring only once. This CDR3 contains 14 residues. Germline CDR1 reads SSHAT; CDR2 reads FNYEAQ (reference sequence).

The genes are TRBV7-7 and TRBJ2-3; perhaps D is TRBD1 or TRBD2 (5 bases each). The sequenced sample consisted of blood. The origin of this receptor is a woman aged 45-59 years with Graves' hyperthyroidism. CDR3 sequence (DNA): TGTGCTAGCAGCCAGGGACCAGCGCCAGATACGCGGTATTTT. It codes for CASSQGPAPDTRYF.